This TCR beta chain was documented in a study of blood T cells in healthy people across ages. General study results and limits: A strong correlation between TCR beta diversity and naive T cell percentage was seen. As age increased, TCR beta diversity per million T cells fell in a roughly linear fashion. Higher diversity and more naive CD4+ cells were features of long-lived donors, compared to aged donors.

V was clipped by 5 bases and J by 3 bases; unmatched bases: 2. The CDR3 extends over 13 amino acids. A sample-barcoded 5' primer and a J-beta primer mix were used in a second PCR of roughly 7 to 11 cycles. TCRdb re-derived calls from the 5' RACE reads in MiXCR, one entry per CDR3 protein. The repertoire includes approximately 1,700,000 distinct CDR3 sequences, 30% to 40% of them detected once, and roughly 24% sits in the top ten. This clonotype appeared many times. The antigen is undetermined. The sequenced material came from blood. The J gene is TRBJ1-1, the V gene TRBV12-3 or TRBV12-4, with TRBD1 matching 8 bases. The source is a human donor in good health. The CDR3 DNA reads TGTGCCAGCAGTCGACAGGGGTACACTGAAGCTTTCTTT. It codes for CASSRQGYTEAFF.